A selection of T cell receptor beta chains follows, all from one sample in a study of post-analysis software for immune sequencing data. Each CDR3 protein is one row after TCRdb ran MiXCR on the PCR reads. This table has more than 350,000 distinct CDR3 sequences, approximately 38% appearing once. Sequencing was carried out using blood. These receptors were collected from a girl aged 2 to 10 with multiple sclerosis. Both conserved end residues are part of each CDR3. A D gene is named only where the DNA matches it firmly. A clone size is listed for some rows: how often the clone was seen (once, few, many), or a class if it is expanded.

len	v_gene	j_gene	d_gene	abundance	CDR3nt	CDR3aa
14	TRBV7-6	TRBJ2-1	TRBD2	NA	TGTGCCAGCAGCTTTTCGGGGGGAAGGGGTGAGCAGTTCTTC	CASSFSGGRGEQFF
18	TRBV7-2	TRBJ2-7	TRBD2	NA	TGTGCCAGCAGTACAACCAAGGGGACTAGTGGCTTCTCCTACGAGCAGTACTTC	CASSTTKGTSGFSYEQYF
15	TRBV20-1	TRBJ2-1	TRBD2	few	TGCAGTGCTAGGGCTAGCGGGAAATCCTACAATGAGCAGTTCTTC	CSARASGKSYNEQFF
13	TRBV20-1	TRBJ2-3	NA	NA	TGCAGTCCGTCGGGTGCTAGCACAGATACGCAGTATTTT	CSPSGASTDTQYF
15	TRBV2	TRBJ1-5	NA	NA	TGTGCCAGCAGTGAAGTGGTTGGGGGCAGCCAGCCCCAGCATTTT	CASSEVVGGSQPQHF
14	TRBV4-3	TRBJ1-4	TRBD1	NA	TGCGCCAGCAGCCAGGGACAGATAAATGAAAAACTGTTTTTT	CASSQGQINEKLFF
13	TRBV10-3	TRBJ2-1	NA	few	TGTGCCATCAGTGAGTCGGACAGACATGAGCAGTTCTTC	CAISESDRHEQFF
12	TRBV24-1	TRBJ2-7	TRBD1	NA	TGTGCCACCAGCGACACAGGGGACGAGCAGTACTTC	CATSDTGDEQYF
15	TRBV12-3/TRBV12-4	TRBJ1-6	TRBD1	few	TGTGCCAGCAGCCCCTCGGGGACAGGGAATTCACCCCTCCACTTT	CASSPSGTGNSPLHF
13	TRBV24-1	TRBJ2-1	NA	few	TGTGCCACCAGTGACTTTGACAGACATGAGCAGTTCTTC	CATSDFDRHEQFF
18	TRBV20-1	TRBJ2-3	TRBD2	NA	TGCAGTGCTAGAGCGGGACTAGCGGCTCAACCCGACACAGATACGCAGTATTTT	CSARAGLAAQPDTDTQYF
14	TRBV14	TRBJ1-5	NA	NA	TGTGCCAGCAGCCAAGATGGGTTTGGACAGCCCCAGCATTTT	CASSQDGFGQPQHF
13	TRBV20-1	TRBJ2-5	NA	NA	TGCAGTGCTAGAGATCAGGGTGGGTGGGAGCAGTACTTC	CSARDQGGWEQYF
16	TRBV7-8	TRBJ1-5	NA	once	TGTGCCAGCAGCTCGTCAGGCCTTTATAGCAATCAGCCCCAGCATTTT	CASSSSGLYSNQPQHF
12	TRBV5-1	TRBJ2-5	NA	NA	TGCGCCAGCAGCTTGGAACGGAAGACCCAGTACTTC	CASSLERKTQYF
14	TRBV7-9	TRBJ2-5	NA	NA	TGTGCCAGCAGCCCGGGGGCGATCGCGGAGACCCAGTACTTC	CASSPGAIAETQYF
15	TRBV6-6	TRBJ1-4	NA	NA	TGTGCCAGCAGTTACTCGATGCGGACTAATGAAAAACTGTTTTTT	CASSYSMRTNEKLFF
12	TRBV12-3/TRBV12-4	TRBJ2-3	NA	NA	TGTGCCAGCAATTTAGAGTTAGATACGCAGTATTTT	CASNLELDTQYF
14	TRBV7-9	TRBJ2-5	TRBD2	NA	TGTGCCAGCAGCCCGCGGACTAGCGGGATTACCCAGTACTTC	CASSPRTSGITQYF
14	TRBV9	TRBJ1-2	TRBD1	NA	TGTGCCAGCAGCGCCATGACAGGGGGCCGGGGCTACACCTTC	CASSAMTGGRGYTF
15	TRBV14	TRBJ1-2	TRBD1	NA	TGTGCCAGCAGCCCCGGACAGGGGCTGGGCTATGGCTACACCTTC	CASSPGQGLGYGYTF
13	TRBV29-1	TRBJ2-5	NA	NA	TGCAGCGTTAATATGGACACTAAAGAGACCCAGTACTTC	CSVNMDTKETQYF
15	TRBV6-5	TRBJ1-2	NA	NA	TGTGCCAGCAGTTACTGGACAGAAGGCAACTATGGCTACACCTTC	CASSYWTEGNYGYTF
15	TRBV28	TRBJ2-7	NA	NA	TGTGCCAGCAGTTCTAGACAGCCTGGTAGGTACGAGCAGTACTTC	CASSSRQPGRYEQYF
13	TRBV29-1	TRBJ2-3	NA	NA	TGCAGCGTCCATGGCCAGGCCACAGATACGCAGTATTTT	CSVHGQATDTQYF
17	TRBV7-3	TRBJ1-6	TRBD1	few	TGTGCCAGCAGCTCGCGGGGGAGGACAGGTGTTAATTCACCCCTCCACTTT	CASSSRGRTGVNSPLHF
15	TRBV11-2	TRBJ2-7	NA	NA	TGTGCCAGCAACCCGATGAGAGGGCTACCCTACGAGCAGTACTTC	CASNPMRGLPYEQYF
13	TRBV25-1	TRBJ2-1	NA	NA	TGTGCCGGCAGCGAGGGGGGATACAATGAGCAGTTCTTC	CAGSEGGYNEQFF
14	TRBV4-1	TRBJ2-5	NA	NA	TGCGCCAGCAGCCAACCCCAGGCTAGGGAGACCCAGTACTTC	CASSQPQARETQYF
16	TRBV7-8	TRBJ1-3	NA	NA	TGTGCCAGCAGCTTAGCCGGGGGTCCGTCTGGAAACACCATATATTTT	CASSLAGGPSGNTIYF
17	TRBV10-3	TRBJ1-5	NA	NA	TGTGCCATCAGTGAGTCCCTGGTCGGGGGGCGCAATCAGCCCCAGCATTTT	CAISESLVGGRNQPQHF
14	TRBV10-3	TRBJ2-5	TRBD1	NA	TGTGCCATCAGCAGAAGACAGGGGCCGGAGACCCAGTACTTC	CAISRRQGPETQYF
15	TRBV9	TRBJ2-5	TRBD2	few	TGTGCCAGCAGCGTAGTGGGCGGGAGGCAAGAGACCCAGTACTTC	CASSVVGGRQETQYF
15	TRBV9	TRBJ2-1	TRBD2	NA	TGTGCCAGCAGCCCCCGGGACTATCCTATCAATGAGCAGTTCTTC	CASSPRDYPINEQFF
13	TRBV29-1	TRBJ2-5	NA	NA	TGCAGCGGTCGGACGGTACTTCTGGAGACCCAGGACTTC	CSGRTVLLETQDF
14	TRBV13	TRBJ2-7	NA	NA	TGTGCCAGCAGCGCCCGGGACCACTCCTACGAGCAGTACTTC	CASSARDHSYEQYF
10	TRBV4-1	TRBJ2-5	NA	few	TGCGCCAGCAGCCAAGCTCCTCTGTACTTC	CASSQAPLYF
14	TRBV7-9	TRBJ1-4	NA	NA	TGTGCCAGCAGCATAAGGGGAACTAATGAAAAACTGTTTTTT	CASSIRGTNEKLFF
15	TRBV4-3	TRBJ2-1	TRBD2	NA	TGCGCCAGCAGCCAAGAGTGGCGGGAGTACAATGAGCAGTTCTTC	CASSQEWREYNEQFF
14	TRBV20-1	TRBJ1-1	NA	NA	TGCAGTGCTAGAGATCCAAGGGGGATTTCTGAAGCTTTCTTT	CSARDPRGISEAFF
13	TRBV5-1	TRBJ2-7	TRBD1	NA	TGCGCCAGCAGCTTCGGGACAGAGTACGAGCAGTACTTC	CASSFGTEYEQYF
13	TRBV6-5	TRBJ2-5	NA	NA	TGTGCCAGCAGTTACGCCGGGCGCCAGGAGCAGTACTTC	CASSYAGRQEQYF
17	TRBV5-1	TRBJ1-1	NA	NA	TGCGCCAGCAGCTTGGGGTCACCAGGGGCGTGGGGCACTGAAGCTTTCTTT	CASSLGSPGAWGTEAFF
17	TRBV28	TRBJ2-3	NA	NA	TGTGCCAGCAGTTTAGGGGGGACGGCACGGGGAACAAATACGCAGTATTTT	CASSLGGTARGTNTQYF
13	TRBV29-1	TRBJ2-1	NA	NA	TGCAGCGTTGAGGGAGGAACAGTCAATGAGCAGTTCTTC	CSVEGGTVNEQFF
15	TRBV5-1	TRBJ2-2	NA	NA	TGCGCCAGCAGCTTAACGACAGGATCCACCGGGGAGCTGTTTTTT	CASSLTTGSTGELFF
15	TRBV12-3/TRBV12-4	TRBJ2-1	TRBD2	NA	TGTGCCAGCAGTTTTTTCGGGGGGGCCCTCAATGAGCAGTTATTC	CASSFFGGALNEQLF
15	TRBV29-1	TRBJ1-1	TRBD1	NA	TGCAGCGCCCTAGGACAGGACCTACTGAACACTGAAGCTTTCTTT	CSALGQDLLNTEAFF
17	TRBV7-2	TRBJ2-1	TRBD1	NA	TGTGCCTGCAGCTGGGGGCCGGGACAGGGGTTGAGAGGTGAGCAGTTCTTC	CACSWGPGQGLRGEQFF
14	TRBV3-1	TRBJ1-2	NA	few	TGTGCCAGCAGCCAAGTCGAGGGCTTAACTGGCTACACCTTC	CASSQVEGLTGYTF
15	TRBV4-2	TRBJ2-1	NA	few	TGTGCCAGCAGCCAAGAGGGAGGCTCCTACAATGAGCAGTTCTTC	CASSQEGGSYNEQFF
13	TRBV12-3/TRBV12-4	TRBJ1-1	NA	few	TGTGCCAGCAGTTTACAGTCACACACTGAAGCTTTCTTT	CASSLQSHTEAFF
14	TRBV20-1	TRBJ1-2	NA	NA	TGCAGTGCTAGAGCGGACAGAGAGAACTATGGCTACACCTTC	CSARADRENYGYTF
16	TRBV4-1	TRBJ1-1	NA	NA	TGCGCCAGCAGTTTAGCCCCGTTCTCCCTGGACAGTGAAGCTTTCTTT	CASSLAPFSLDSEAFF
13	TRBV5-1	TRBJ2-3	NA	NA	TGCGCCAGCACCTTCACCGGCACAGATGCGCAGTATTTT	CASTFTGTDAQYF
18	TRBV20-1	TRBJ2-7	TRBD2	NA	TGCAGTGCTCTAGAGGAGCTTTATAGCGGGAGGGCCGGGTACGAGCAGTACTTC	CSALEELYSGRAGYEQYF
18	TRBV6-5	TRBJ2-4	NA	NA	TGTGCCAGCAGTTACTCGAAATACTTCGTCGAAGCCAAAAACATTCAGTACTTC	CASSYSKYFVEAKNIQYF
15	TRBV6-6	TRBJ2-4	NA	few	TGTGCCAGCAGGATGCAGGGTACGGCCAAAAACATTCAGTACTTC	CASRMQGTAKNIQYF